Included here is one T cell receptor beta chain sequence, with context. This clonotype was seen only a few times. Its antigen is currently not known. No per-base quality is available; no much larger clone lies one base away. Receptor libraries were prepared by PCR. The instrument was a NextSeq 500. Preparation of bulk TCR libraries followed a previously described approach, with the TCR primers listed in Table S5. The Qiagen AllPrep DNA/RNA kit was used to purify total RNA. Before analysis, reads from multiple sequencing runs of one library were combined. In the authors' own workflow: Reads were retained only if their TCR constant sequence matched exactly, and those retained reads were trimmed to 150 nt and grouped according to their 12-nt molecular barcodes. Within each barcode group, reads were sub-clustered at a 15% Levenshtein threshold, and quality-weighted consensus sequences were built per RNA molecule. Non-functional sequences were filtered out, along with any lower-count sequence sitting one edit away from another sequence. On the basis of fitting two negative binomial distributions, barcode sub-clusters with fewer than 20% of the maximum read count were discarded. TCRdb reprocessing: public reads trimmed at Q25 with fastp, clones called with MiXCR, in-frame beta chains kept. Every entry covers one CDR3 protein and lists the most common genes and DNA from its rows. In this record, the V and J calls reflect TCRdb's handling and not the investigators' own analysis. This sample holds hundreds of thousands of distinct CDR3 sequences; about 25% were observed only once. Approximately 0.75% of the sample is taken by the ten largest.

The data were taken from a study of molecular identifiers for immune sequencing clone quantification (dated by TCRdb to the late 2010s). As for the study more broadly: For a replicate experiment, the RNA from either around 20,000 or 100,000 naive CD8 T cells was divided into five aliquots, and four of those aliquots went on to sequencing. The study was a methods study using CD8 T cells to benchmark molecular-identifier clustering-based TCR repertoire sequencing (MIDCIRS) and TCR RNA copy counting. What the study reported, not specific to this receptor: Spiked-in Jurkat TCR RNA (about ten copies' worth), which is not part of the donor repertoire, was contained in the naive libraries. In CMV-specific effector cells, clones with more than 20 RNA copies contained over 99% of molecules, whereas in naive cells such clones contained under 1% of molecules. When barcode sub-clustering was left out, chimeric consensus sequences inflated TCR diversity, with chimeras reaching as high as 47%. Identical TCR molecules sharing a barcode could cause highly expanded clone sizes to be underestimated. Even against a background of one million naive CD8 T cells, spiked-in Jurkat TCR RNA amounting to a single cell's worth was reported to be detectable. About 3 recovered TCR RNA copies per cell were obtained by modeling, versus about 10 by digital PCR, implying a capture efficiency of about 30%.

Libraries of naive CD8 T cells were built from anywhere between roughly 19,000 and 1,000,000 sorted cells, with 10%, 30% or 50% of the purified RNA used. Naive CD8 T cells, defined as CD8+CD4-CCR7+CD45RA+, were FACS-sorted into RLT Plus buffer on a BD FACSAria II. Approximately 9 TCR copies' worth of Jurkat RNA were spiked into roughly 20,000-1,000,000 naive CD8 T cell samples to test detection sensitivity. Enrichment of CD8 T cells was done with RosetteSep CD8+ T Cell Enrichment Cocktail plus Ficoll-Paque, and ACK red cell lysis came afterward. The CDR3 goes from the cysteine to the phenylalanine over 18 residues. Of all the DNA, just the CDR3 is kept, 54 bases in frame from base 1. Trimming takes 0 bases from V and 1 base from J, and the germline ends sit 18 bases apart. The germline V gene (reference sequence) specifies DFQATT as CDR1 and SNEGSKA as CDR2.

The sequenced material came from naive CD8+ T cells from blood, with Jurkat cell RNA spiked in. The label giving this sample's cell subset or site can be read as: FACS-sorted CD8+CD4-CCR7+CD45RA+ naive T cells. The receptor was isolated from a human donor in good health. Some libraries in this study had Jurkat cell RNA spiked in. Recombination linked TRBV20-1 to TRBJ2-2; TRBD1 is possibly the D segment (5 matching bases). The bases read TGCAGTGCTAGAGATAACGTCGCAGGGATGTGGAACACCGGGGAGCTGTTTTTT. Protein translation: CSARDNVAGMWNTGELFF.